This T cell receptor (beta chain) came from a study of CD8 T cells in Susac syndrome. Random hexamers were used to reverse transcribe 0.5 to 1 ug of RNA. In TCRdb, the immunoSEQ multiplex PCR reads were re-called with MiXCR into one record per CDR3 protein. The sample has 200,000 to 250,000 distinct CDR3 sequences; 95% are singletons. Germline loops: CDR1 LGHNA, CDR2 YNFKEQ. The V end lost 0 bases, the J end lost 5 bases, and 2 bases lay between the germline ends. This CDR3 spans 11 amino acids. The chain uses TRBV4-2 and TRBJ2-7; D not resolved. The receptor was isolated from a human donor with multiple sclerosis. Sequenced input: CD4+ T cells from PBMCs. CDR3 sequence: CASSQENEQYF. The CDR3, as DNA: TGTGCCAGCAGCCAAGAGAACGAGCAGTACTTC.